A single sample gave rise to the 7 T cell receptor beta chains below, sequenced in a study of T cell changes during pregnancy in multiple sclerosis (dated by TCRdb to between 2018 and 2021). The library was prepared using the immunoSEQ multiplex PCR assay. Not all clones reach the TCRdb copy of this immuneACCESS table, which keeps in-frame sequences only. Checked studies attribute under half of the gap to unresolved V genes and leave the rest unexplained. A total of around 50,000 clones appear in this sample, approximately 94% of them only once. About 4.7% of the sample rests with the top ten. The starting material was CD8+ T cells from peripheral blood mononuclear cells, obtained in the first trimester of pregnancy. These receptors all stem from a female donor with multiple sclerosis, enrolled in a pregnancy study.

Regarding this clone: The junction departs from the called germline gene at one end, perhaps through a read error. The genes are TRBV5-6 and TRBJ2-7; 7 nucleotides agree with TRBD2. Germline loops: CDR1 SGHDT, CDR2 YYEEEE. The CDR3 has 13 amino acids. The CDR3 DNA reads TGTGCCAGCAGCTTGGGCCCGGGGGGAAACCCATTTTTC. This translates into CASSLGPGGNPFF. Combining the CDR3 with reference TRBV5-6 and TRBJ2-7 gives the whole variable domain DAGVTQSPTHLIKTRGQQVTLRCSPKSGHDTVSWYQQALGQGPQFIFQYYEEEERQRGNFPDRFSGHQFPNYSSELNVNALLLGDSALYLCASSLGPGGNPFFGPGTRLTVT.

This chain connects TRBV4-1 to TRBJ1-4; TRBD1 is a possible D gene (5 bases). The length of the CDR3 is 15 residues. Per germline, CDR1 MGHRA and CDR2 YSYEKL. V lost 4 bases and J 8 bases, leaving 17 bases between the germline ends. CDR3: CASSPNRRGGEKLFF. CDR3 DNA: TGCGCCAGCAGCCCAAATAGGAGGGGCGGCGAAAAACTGTTTTTT.

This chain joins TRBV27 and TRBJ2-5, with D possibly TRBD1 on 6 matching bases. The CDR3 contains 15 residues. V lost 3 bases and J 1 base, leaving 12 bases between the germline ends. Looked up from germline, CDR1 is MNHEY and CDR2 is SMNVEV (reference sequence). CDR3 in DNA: TGTGCCAGCAGTTTCAAGGGGGTGCTCCAAGAGACCCAGTACTTC. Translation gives CASSFKGVLQETQYF.

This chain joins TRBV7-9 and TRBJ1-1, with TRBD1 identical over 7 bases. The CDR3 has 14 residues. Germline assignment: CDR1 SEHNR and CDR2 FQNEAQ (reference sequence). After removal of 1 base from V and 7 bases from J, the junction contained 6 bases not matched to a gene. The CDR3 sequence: CASSLGTGVNEAFF. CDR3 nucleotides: TGTGCCAGCAGCTTAGGAACAGGGGTAAATGAAGCTTTCTTT.

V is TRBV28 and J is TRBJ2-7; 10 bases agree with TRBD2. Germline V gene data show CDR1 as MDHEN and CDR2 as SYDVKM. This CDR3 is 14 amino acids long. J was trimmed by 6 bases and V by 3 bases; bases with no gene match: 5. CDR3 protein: CASSFSGRLIEQYF. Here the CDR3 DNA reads TGTGCCAGCAGTTTTAGCGGGAGGTTAATCGAGCAGTACTTC.

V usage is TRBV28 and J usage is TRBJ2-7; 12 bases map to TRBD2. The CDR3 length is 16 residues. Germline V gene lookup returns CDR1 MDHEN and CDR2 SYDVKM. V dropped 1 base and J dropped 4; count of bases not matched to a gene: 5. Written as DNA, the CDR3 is TGTGCCAGCAGTTTATCGACTAGCGGGAGCTGGTACGAGCAGTACTTC. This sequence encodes CASSLSTSGSWYEQYF.

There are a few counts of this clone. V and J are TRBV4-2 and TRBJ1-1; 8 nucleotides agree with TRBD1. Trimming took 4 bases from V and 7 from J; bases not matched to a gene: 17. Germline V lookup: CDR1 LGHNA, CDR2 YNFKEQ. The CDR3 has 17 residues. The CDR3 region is CASSRLRTGFKVGEAFF. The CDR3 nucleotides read TGTGCCAGCAGCCGCTTACGGACAGGGTTTAAAGTGGGTGAAGCTTTCTTT.